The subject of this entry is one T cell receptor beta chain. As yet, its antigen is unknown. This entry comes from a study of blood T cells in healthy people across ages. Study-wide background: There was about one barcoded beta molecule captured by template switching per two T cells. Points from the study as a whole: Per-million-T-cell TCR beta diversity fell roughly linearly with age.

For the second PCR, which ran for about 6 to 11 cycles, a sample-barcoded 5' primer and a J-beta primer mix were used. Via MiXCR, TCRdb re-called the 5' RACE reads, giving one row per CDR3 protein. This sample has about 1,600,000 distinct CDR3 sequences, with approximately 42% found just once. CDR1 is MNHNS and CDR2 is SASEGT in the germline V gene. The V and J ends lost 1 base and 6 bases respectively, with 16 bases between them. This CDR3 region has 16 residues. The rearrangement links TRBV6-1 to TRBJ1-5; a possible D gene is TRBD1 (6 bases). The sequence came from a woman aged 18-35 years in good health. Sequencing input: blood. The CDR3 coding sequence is TGTGCCAGCAGTGAAGGTCTCCGGACAGTCGGTCAGCCCCAGCATTTT. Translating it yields CASSEGLRTVGQPQHF.